The text below deals with one T cell receptor beta chain. Its antigen remains unknown. This entry belongs to a study of cytotoxic CD8 clonotypes in ibrutinib-treated CLL. Overall study findings and caveats: The study found public clonotypes uncommon, contracting or stable on treatment.

Germline V gene lookup returns CDR1 SQVTM and CDR2 ANQGSEA. This CDR3 region has 12 residues. Trimming removed 7 bases from V and 4 bases from J, with 11 bases in between. Libraries were prepared by immunoSEQ multiplex PCR; TCRdb keeps only in-frame clonotypes and omits some of them. The repertoire includes 150,000 to 200,000 clones, roughly four fifths of them detected once, and roughly 2% sits in the top ten. The chain is built from TRBV29-1 and TRBJ1-5, with D possibly matching TRBD1 (6 bases). The clonotype originates from a human donor with chronic lymphocytic leukemia. The sample here was PBMCs, taken after 12 months of ibrutinib treatment. The DNA of the CDR3 is TGCAGCGCCGGGACACCTAATCAGCCCCAGCATTTT. Its protein is CSAGTPNQPQHF.